The sequence of this T cell receptor beta chain was determined in a study of blood T cell repertoires in COVID-19. Overall study context: PBMCs, B-cell-depleted T cells, or T cells were the source of the cDNA or gDNA that made up the material.

J was trimmed by 6 bases and V by 5 bases; bases with no gene match: 16. This CDR3 is built from 18 residues. CDR1 is SGHRS, CDR2 YFSETQ, per germline. TCRdb's table, derived via immunoSEQ multiplex PCR, lists solely in-frame clones and lacks some. This table holds 230,000 or so clones, about 87% found once. Researchers sorted participants into cohorts using their self-reported clinical history. The sequenced sample was PBMCs or T cells enriched from blood (not recorded which). The sequence was collected from a woman in her 30s who had recovered from COVID-19. The chain uses TRBV5-1 and TRBJ1-6; TRBD1 agrees at 8 bases. In DNA form, the CDR3 reads TGCGCCAGCAGTCTCGATCATTCCTCGGACAGGGTTAATTCACCCCTCCACTTT. Protein product: CASSLDHSSDRVNSPLHF.